This TCR beta chain was identified during a study of identical twins. This clonotype was seen many times. The antigen is unknown. General study points: Twin-shared out-of-frame alpha sequences showed excess low generation probability. Out-of-frame sharing of TCR alpha in monozygotic twins was underestimated by models.

A template switching step contributed a universal primer site, while unique molecular identifiers were present in the cDNA. TCRdb re-derived calls from the 5' RACE reads in MiXCR, one entry per CDR3 protein. The sample lists 690,000 or so distinct CDR3 sequences; 8.6% were seen once. Per the germline V gene, CDR1 is SGHTA and CDR2 is FQGNSA. The CDR3 covers 15 residues. V lost 7 bases and J lost 1, with 17 bases in between. This sample was also put to use in a study of yellow fever vaccine responses in identical twins. This second study says: Twins' vaccine T cell responses were reported to seem partly convergent and partly personalized.

The TCR comes from a woman aged 18 to 35 in good health. Sequenced: PBMCs. The chain links TRBV7-2 to TRBJ2-7; weak D call: TRBD1 (6 bases). DNA for the CDR3: TGTGCCAGCACCCTAATCCCGGGACATTCCTACGAGCAGTACTTC. This gives the protein CASTLIPGHSYEQYF.